This T cell receptor (beta chain) appears in the sequencing data of a study of CD8 T cells in Susac syndrome (dated by TCRdb to between 2018 and 2021). As for the study more broadly: Among the sequenced Susac syndrome patients, five or six had clinically active disease and under 10 were in clinical remission. The study used repertoire sequencing to test whether antigen drove CD8+ T cell activation and differentiation in Susac syndrome. Susac syndrome patients were therapy-naive, on corticosteroids (some also receiving IVIg), or on IVIg alone at blood withdrawal.

On this clonotype: This clone's antigen is unknown. Base qualities are missing; no much larger clone stands one base away.

High-throughput TCR beta sequencing profiled peripheral blood CD8+ and CD4+ T cells from healthy donors, Susac syndrome patients and multiple sclerosis patients. Recently defined diagnostic criteria for definite or probable disease were met by the Susac syndrome patients. CD8+ TEMRA cells were enriched by FACS, while bulk CD8+ and CD4+ T cells were purified by magnetic negative isolation. Blood was collected in EDTA tubes and processed within 24 hours, with PBMCs isolated through density gradient centrifugation. PBMCs destined for TCR sequencing were cryopreserved in liquid nitrogen and later thawed in a 37 °C water bath. Purity of sorted or isolated CD4+, CD8+ and CD8+ TEMRA cells was at least 90%. Points the paper makes about the study in general: The CD4+ T cell repertoire of patients with Susac syndrome showed no detectable clonal expansion. The number of individuals in the TCR sequencing and HLA analysis was acknowledged as relatively small.

RNA was extracted with the RNeasy kit and about 0.45 to 1 ug was reverse transcribed using random hexamers. The immunoSEQ multiplex PCR assay, covering 54 Vbeta and 13 Jbeta segments, was used to amplify TCR beta CDR3 regions. To correct PCR amplification bias, a synthetic template baseline was used for both primer optimization and computational correction. The paper's data handling went like this. Reads were annotated to V, D and J genes per IMGT and analyzed with immunoSEQ Analyzer, keeping only productive sequences. Clonality was calculated as one minus the Shannon entropy normalized by log2 of the number of productive unique sequences. Public and private clones were assessed among the 100 most prevalent clones of each patient and control. Clones were defined as Susac-specific if absent from the healthy and MS cohorts, from 900 to 1,200 published viral clones and from other ImmuneACCESS disease sequences. TCRdb reprocessing: public reads trimmed at Q25 with fastp, clones called with MiXCR, in-frame beta chains kept. For every CDR3 protein sequence, its rows merge into one entry that carries the most common genes and DNA. For this entry, the V and J calls and clone size follow TCRdb and not the study's own pipeline. The sample includes a few hundred thousand distinct CDR3 sequences, with about 95% observed a single time. The top ten clones comprise approximately 0.15% of the sample.

From the germline V gene, CDR1 is MDHEN and CDR2 is SYDVKM. Trimming removed 8 bases from V and 2 bases from J, leaving 16 bases between the germline ends. CDR3 length: 15 amino acids, cysteine to phenylalanine. Solely the CDR3 DNA is kept, with 45 bases framed from the first base. Sequencing input: CD4+ T cells from PBMCs. The receptor comes from a human donor with Susac syndrome. The chain uses TRBV28 and TRBJ1-5, and perhaps TRBD1 as D gene, on 6 matching bases. The DNA reads as follows: TGTGCCAGCGTCACGGGGGCGAACGGCAATCAGCCCCAGCATTTT. This codes for CASVTGANGNQPQHF.